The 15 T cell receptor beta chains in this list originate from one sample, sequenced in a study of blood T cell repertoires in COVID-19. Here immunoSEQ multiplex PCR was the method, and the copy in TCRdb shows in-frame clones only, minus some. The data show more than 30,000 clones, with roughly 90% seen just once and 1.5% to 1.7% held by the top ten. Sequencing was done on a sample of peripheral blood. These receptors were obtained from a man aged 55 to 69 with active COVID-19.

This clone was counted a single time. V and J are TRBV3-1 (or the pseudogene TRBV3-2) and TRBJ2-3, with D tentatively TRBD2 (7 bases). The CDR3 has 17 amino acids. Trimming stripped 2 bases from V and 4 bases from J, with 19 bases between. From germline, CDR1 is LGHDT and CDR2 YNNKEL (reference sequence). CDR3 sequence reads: CASSQPLGGGSADTQYF. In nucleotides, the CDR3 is TGTGCCAGCAGCCAACCCCTGGGGGGGGGCAGCGCAGATACGCAGTATTTT.

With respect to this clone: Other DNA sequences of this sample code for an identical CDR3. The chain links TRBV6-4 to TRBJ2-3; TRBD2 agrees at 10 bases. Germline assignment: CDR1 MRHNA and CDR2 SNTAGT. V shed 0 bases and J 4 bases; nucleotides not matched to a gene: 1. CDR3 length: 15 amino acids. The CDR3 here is CASSDSSGGADTQYF. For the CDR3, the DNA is TGTGCCAGCAGTGACTCGAGCGGGGGGGCAGATACGCAGTATTTT.

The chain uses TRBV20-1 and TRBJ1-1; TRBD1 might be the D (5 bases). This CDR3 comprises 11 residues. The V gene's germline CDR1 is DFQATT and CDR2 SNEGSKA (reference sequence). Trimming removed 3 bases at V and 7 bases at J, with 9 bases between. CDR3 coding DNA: TGCAGTGCTAGCCTGGGGCTTGAAGCTTTCTTT. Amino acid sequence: CSASLGLEAFF.

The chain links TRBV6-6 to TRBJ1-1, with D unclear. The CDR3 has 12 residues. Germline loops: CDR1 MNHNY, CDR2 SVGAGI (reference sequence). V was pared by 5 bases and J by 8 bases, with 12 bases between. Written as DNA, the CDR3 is TGTGCCAGCAGTCAAGCCACCTCCGAAGCTTTCTTT. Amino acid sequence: CASSQATSEAFF.

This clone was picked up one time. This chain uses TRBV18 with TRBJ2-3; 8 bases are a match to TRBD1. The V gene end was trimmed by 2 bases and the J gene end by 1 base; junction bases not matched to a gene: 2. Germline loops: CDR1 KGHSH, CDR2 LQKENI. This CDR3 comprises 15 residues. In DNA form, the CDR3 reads TGTGCCAGCTCACCAAGACAGGGGCGCACAGATACGCAGTATTTT. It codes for CASSPRQGRTDTQYF.

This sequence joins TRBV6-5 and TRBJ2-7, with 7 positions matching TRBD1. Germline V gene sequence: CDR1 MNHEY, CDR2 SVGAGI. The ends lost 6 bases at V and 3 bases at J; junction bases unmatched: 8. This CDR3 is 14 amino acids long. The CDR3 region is CASSRGTEYYEQYF. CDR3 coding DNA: TGTGCCAGCAGCCGTGGGACAGAATACTACGAGCAGTACTTC.

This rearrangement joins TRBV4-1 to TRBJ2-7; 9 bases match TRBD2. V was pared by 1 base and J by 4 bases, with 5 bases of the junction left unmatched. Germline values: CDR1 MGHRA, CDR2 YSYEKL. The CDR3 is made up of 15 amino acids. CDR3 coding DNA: TGCGCCAGCAGCCAAGTTCTAGCGGGGAGGTACGAGCAGTACTTC. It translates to CASSQVLAGRYEQYF.

As DNA, the CDR3 is TGTGCCAGCAGCCCCGGGACAGGCGGTTCCCGTTCTCAGCCCCAGCATTTT. It is translated as CASSPGTGGSRSQPQHF. V usage is TRBV3-1 (or the pseudogene TRBV3-2) and J usage is TRBJ1-5, with TRBD1 matching over 8 bases. CDR1 LGHDT and CDR2 YNNKEL come from the germline V gene (reference sequence). The ends lost 4 bases at V and 6 bases at J; junction bases unmatched: 14. CDR3 length: 17 amino acids.

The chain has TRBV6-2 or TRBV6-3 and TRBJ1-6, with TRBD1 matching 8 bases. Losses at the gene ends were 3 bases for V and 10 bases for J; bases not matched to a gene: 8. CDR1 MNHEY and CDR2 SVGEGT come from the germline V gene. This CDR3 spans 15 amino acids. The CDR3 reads CASSYVSGGKSPLHF. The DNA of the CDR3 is TGTGCCAGCAGTTATGTTTCAGGGGGCAAATCACCCCTCCACTTT.

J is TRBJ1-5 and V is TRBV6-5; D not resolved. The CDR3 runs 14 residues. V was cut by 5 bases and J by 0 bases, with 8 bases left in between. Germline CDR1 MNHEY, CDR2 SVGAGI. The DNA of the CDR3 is TGTGCCAGCAGTCGAGATTATAGCAATCAGCCCCAGCATTTT. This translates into CASSRDYSNQPQHF.

This CDR3 reads CSVGLAGGKETQYF. CDR3 DNA sequence: TGCAGCGTTGGTCTAGCGGGGGGCAAAGAGACCCAGTACTTC. The gene calls are TRBV29-1 and TRBJ2-5; TRBD2 aligns across 11 bases. This CDR3 spans 14 amino acids. V trimming: 4 bases; J trimming: 3 bases; junction bases outside the gene matches: 4. The germline V gene has CDR1 SQVTM and CDR2 ANQGSEA.

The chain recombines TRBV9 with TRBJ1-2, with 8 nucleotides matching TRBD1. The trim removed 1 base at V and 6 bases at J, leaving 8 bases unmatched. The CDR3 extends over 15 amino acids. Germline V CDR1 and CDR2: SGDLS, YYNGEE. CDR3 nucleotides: TGTGCCAGCAGCGTAACGGCAGGGGGCAAAGATGGCTACACCTTC. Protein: CASSVTAGGKDGYTF.

CDR3 loop: CASSLELGVNTEAFF. The CDR3 DNA follows: TGTGCCAGCAGCCTCGAATTAGGGGTGAACACTGAAGCTTTCTTT. This chain connects TRBV5-5 to TRBJ1-1; D is possibly TRBD1 (5 bases). The CDR3 is 15 amino acids. Germline CDR1 SGHKS, CDR2 YYEKEE (reference sequence). Trimming removed 4 bases at V and 0 bases at J, with 13 bases between.

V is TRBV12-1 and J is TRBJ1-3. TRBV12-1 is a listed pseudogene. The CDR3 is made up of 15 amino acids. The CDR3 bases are TGTGCCAGCAGCTTCGGTTTTTTCTCTGGAAACACCATATATTTT. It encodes CASSFGFFSGNTIYF.

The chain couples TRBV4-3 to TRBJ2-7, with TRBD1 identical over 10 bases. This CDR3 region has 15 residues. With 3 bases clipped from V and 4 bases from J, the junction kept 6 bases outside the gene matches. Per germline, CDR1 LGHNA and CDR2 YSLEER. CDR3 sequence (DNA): TGCGCCAGCAGCCACCAGACAGGGGGCACGTACGAGCAGTACTTC. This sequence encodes CASSHQTGGTYEQYF.